This T cell receptor (beta chain) was identified during a study of identical twins (dated by TCRdb to 2016 to 2018). Regarding the study in general: TCR alpha and beta repertoires from monozygotic twins, unrelated adults of various ages and cord blood were deep-sequenced to test whether fetal clonotypes persist. To rule out contamination, replicate twin experiments were performed at different times with different library preparation protocols.

Turning to this clonotype: What this receptor recognizes is not known. Base qualities are not recorded, but no much larger clone differs from it by a single base.

The library came from 5' RACE. The sequencing machine was an Illumina HiSeq 2000. A universal primer binding site was added through template switching, and the final cDNA carried a unique molecular identifier so that TCR cDNA molecules could be counted accurately. Specific primers in the conserved constant-segment region were used to synthesize first-strand cDNA for the TCR alpha and beta chains. To control for contamination, every cDNA library carried two barcodes: a SMART-Mk sample barcode plus Illumina barcodes. TruSeq adapter sequences along with Illumina sample barcodes were introduced in two successive PCR steps. TCR alpha and beta cDNA libraries were sequenced on the Illumina HiSeq platform with custom primers. The authors' pipeline ran thus. MiGEC processed the raw reads to extract unique molecular identifiers, while MiXCR was used to determine the CDR3 positions. Recombination models were inferred per individual with the repgenHMM and IGoR tools using an EM algorithm. Shared clonotype analysis was performed with the tcR package in R, normalizing sharing by the product of cloneset sizes. To study raw recombination without the effects of thymic and clonal selection, out-of-frame nonproductive sequences were analyzed. TCRdb trimmed the raw reads at Q25, called clones with MiXCR and kept productive beta chains. Under each unique CDR3 protein, matching rows form one entry showing the most common genes and DNA. TCRdb's processing, not the study's, gives the V and J calls here. This sample has about 500,000 distinct CDR3 sequences in its table, and roughly 13% of those were observed once. More than 0.8% of the sample is taken by the ten largest.

The investigation overall reported the following: Out-of-frame TCR alpha sharing in monozygotic twins was systematically underestimated by recombination models, whereas sharing between unrelated individuals was in agreement with the recombination models. Invariant T cells such as MAIT and iNKT could partly confound zero-insertion analyses, although diverse VJ usage argued against such confounding for most clonotypes. Abundant cord blood beta clonotypes had fewer insertions, young adult naive repertoires showed a similar but weaker trend, and memory repertoires showed no such trend. Compared with coincidental sharing between unrelated individuals, an excess of low generation-probability sequences was observed among out-of-frame TCR alpha sequences shared between twins. Because the same donors could not be followed over many years, the conclusions relied on cross-sectional statistical analysis. In beta out-of-frame sequences, excess twin sharing was weaker, because having fewer shared sequences lowered the signal-to-noise ratio.

All donors were healthy Caucasians. The twin cohort consisted of three pairs of female monozygotic twins, all aged about 18 to 29 years. Positive isolation kits from Invitrogen were used to isolate CD4+ and CD8+ T cell populations. This sample was also put to use in a study of yellow fever vaccine responses in identical twins. The second paper further reports: According to the authors, in identical twins the way T cells responded to vaccination appeared partly convergent and partly personalized. In the study, vaccine-responding T cell clones were precisely tracked in identical twins.

Sequenced material: CD4+ T cells sorted from blood. The TCR was taken from a woman aged 18-29 years in good health.

The CDR3 reads as follows: CSARARASTEAFF. In nucleotide form, the sequence is TGCAGTGCTAGGGCGAGGGCCAGCACTGAAGCTTTCTTT. The chain is made from TRBV20-1 and TRBJ1-1, with the D gene too uncertain to name. Per the germline V gene (reference sequence), DFQATT is the CDR1 and SNEGSKA is the CDR2. V and J are truncated by 3 bases and 4 bases respectively, leaving an intervening sequence of 12 bases. The CDR3 covers 13 residues, taking in both the cysteine and the phenylalanine. Of all the DNA, just the CDR3 is kept, 39 bases in frame from base 1.